These 17 T cell receptor beta chains came from one sample sequenced in a study of cytomegalovirus exposure and HLA in healthy donors. Profiled with immunoSEQ multiplex PCR; TCRdb holds only in-frame clones, not every one. Among some 54,000 clones listed, 90% were seen once. Sequenced sample: PBMCs. The origin of the receptors is a man younger than 30 in good health and CMV-seronegative.

The rearrangement uses TRBV14 and TRBJ2-3, with 8 bases fitting TRBD1. The ends lost 1 base at V and 6 bases at J; junction bases unmatched: 3. The V gene's germline CDR1 is SGHDN and CDR2 FVKESK. The CDR3 length is 14 residues. The CDR3 spells CASSQVTGGDTQYF. Written as DNA, the CDR3 is TGTGCCAGCAGCCAAGTAACAGGGGGGGATACGCAGTATTTT.

V gene TRBV2 combines with J gene TRBJ1-1; D is ambiguous. V lost 3 bases to trimming and J lost 0 bases, with 8 bases between them. Germline CDR1 is SNHLY and CDR2 is FYNNEI. The CDR3 totals 14 residues. The CDR3 protein is CASSDWQLNTEAFF. CDR3 coding DNA: TGTGCCAGCAGTGATTGGCAACTGAACACTGAAGCTTTCTTT.

The chain has TRBV7-8 and TRBJ1-2; TRBD1 might be the D (6 bases). This CDR3 has 13 amino acids. V lost 5 bases and J 2 bases, leaving 9 bases between the germline ends. Germline CDR1 reads SGHVS; CDR2 reads FQNEAQ. Here the CDR3 DNA reads TGTGCCAGCAGCACAGACAGGAACTATGGCTACACCTTC. It yields the protein CASSTDRNYGYTF.

The chain couples TRBV6-4 to TRBJ2-3; 8 nucleotides line up with TRBD1. Germline V CDR1 and CDR2: MRHNA, SNTAGT. V was clipped by 3 bases and J by 4 bases; unmatched bases: 3. The CDR3 runs 14 residues. The CDR3: CASSEGQEADTQYF. The CDR3 region has the DNA TGTGCCAGCAGTGAGGGACAGGAGGCAGATACGCAGTATTTT.

This chain joins TRBV2 and TRBJ2-2, with D perhaps matching TRBD1 (5 bases). With 5 bases removed from V and 5 bases from J, the gap between germline ends came to 12 bases. The CDR3 loop spans 14 amino acids. Germline-derived CDR1 and CDR2 are SNHLY and FYNNEI. This CDR3 is CASSRLTETGELFF. CDR3 nucleotides: TGTGCCAGCAGTAGATTGACAGAGACCGGGGAGCTGTTTTTT. The full variable domain, completed using reference TRBV2 and TRBJ2-2, is EPEVTQTPSHQVTQMGQEVILRCVPISNHLYFYWYRQILGQKVEFLVSFYNNEISEKSEIFDDQFSVERPDGSNFTLKIRSTKLEDSAMYFCASSRLTETGELFFGEGSRLTVL.

This chain uses TRBV7-9 with TRBJ2-7, with 10 bases identical to TRBD2. Germline assignment: CDR1 SEHNR and CDR2 FQNEAQ (reference sequence). V shed 4 bases, J shed 1 base, and the junction held 13 bases outside the gene matches. The length of the CDR3 is 18 residues. CDR3 DNA sequence: TGTGCCAGCAGCTCGACTCCCCTAGCGGGAGCGCCTTCCTACGAGCAGTACTTC. It is translated as CASSSTPLAGAPSYEQYF.

The V gene is TRBV2, the J gene TRBJ2-1; the D is unclear. Trimming stripped 3 bases from V and 6 bases from J, with 9 bases between. CDR1 SNHLY and CDR2 FYNNEI come from the germline V gene. The CDR3 consists of 13 residues. This chain's CDR3 is CASSEAPGNEQFF. The CDR3 DNA sequence: TGTGCCAGCAGTGAGGCTCCGGGCAATGAGCAGTTCTTC.

The chain uses TRBV4-2 and TRBJ2-7, with 7 bases aligning to TRBD2. V dropped 1 base and J dropped 4; count of bases not matched to a gene: 7. Germline lookup yields CDR1 LGHNA and CDR2 YNFKEQ. CDR3 size: 15 residues. The CDR3 reads CASSQGGEGLYEQYF. For the CDR3, the DNA is TGTGCCAGCAGCCAAGGGGGGGAGGGCCTTTACGAGCAGTACTTC.

The table lists this clone with a count of one. This sequence joins TRBV6-1 and TRBJ2-3; D not resolved. The CDR3 totals 15 residues. The germline CDR1 and CDR2 sequences are MNHNS and SASEGT. The V and J ends lost 3 bases and 2 bases respectively, with 12 bases between them. For the CDR3, the DNA is TGTGCCAGCAGTGATGAGATGGGCTCCACAGATACGCAGTATTTT. It specifies CASSDEMGSTDTQYF.

V and J are TRBV10-1 and TRBJ2-7; 7 nucleotides line up with TRBD1. V was pared by 1 base and J by 3 bases, with 9 bases of the junction left unmatched. The CDR3 consists of 16 residues. Looked up from germline, CDR1 is WNHNN and CDR2 is SYGVQD (reference sequence). DNA of the CDR3: TGCGCCAGCAGTGAGTACAGGACAGGTGATCTCTACGAGCAGTACTTC. Its protein product is CASSEYRTGDLYEQYF.

This chain joins TRBV9 and TRBJ2-3, with TRBD2 identical over 8 bases. The CDR3 is 15 residues long. Germline V gene sequence: CDR1 SGDLS, CDR2 YYNGEE. Trimming removed 0 bases from V and 2 bases from J; junction bases left unmatched: 2. CDR3 DNA sequence: TGTGCCAGCAGCGTAGCGGGAGGGGTCACAGATACGCAGTATTTT. It is translated as CASSVAGGVTDTQYF.

The chain is built from TRBV5-6 and TRBJ2-7, with a tentative D call TRBD1 (5 bases). V lost 4 bases and J lost 3, with 14 bases in between. This CDR3 region has 14 residues. From germline, CDR1 is SGHDT and CDR2 YYEEEE. This CDR3 is CASSTGHIVYEQYF. The CDR3 bases are TGTGCCAGCAGCACCGGACACATAGTCTACGAGCAGTACTTC.

The chain couples TRBV27 to TRBJ1-1, with D perhaps TRBD1 (5 bases). This CDR3 is 18 amino acids long. V dropped 5 bases and J dropped 0 bases, with 22 bases sitting between them. Germline-derived CDR1 and CDR2 are MNHEY and SMNVEV (reference sequence). The CDR3 loop is CASSPGDSLINMNTEAFF. The CDR3 DNA reads as TGTGCCAGCAGTCCAGGAGACAGTCTTATCAACATGAACACTGAAGCTTTCTTT.

This rearrangement joins TRBV27 to TRBJ2-7; D might be TRBD2 (5 bases). V dropped 5 bases and J dropped 2 bases, with 19 bases sitting between them. The CDR3 loop spans 16 amino acids. Germline CDR1 MNHEY, CDR2 SMNVEV (reference sequence). The CDR3 bases are TGTGCCAGCAGTCCCTCCCTAGGAGGCAAAACCTACGAGCAGTACTTC. It translates to CASSPSLGGKTYEQYF.

The J gene is TRBJ2-1, the V gene TRBV28; 8 positions match TRBD1. From germline, CDR1 is MDHEN and CDR2 SYDVKM. The CDR3 runs 15 residues. V trimming: 5 bases; J trimming: 4 bases; junction bases outside the gene matches: 7. The DNA of the CDR3 is TGTGCCAGCAGTCCGTGGACAGGGAGGTACAATGAGCAGTTCTTC. Its translation: CASSPWTGRYNEQFF.

V gene TRBV10-3 combines with J gene TRBJ1-5; possibly TRBD1 for D (6 bases). Per germline, CDR1 ENHRY and CDR2 SYGVKD. This CDR3 comprises 17 residues. The V end lost 6 bases, the J end lost 0 bases, and 18 bases lay between the germline ends. CDR3 DNA: TGTGCCATCAGAAAGCGGGACACACCAAATAGCAATCAGCCCCAGCATTTT. Residues: CAIRKRDTPNSNQPQHF.

This clone was seen more than once but under ten times. The chain carries TRBV7-9 and TRBJ1-5; D remains unclear. CDR3 length: 13 residues. CDR1 is SEHNR, CDR2 FQNEAQ, per germline (reference sequence). Between the trimmed V and J ends, which lost 5 bases and 7 bases, there was a span of 12 bases. CDR3 region: CASSPGAGQPQHF. In DNA, the CDR3 is TGTGCCAGCAGCCCGGGTGCGGGACAGCCCCAGCATTTT.